This T cell receptor (beta chain) came from a study of cytomegalovirus exposure and HLA in healthy donors. Study in general: The 120 validation repertoires matched the roughly 700 first-cohort repertoires in platform, a later analysis reported. Study-level points and caveats: Under in vitro conditions, three CMV-associated chains were confirmed as specific for CMV antigens.

In the case of this clone: Antigen specificity is unknown.

Assay used: immunoSEQ multiplex PCR; TCRdb lists only in-frame clones, some missing. This table holds around 63,000 clones, roughly nine tenths found once. The CDR3 is 15 residues long. V shed 6 bases, J shed 4 bases, and the junction held 7 bases outside the gene matches. From germline, CDR1 is WSHSY and CDR2 SAAADI. This receptor was obtained from a woman aged 18-30 years in good health and CMV-seronegative. The gene calls are TRBV10-2 and TRBJ2-1; 9 nucleotides line up with TRBD2. Material for sequencing was PBMCs. CDR3 nucleotides: TGCGCCAGCAGCGGGGCTAGCGGGATTTACAATGAGCAGTTCTTC. This sequence encodes CASSGASGIYNEQFF.